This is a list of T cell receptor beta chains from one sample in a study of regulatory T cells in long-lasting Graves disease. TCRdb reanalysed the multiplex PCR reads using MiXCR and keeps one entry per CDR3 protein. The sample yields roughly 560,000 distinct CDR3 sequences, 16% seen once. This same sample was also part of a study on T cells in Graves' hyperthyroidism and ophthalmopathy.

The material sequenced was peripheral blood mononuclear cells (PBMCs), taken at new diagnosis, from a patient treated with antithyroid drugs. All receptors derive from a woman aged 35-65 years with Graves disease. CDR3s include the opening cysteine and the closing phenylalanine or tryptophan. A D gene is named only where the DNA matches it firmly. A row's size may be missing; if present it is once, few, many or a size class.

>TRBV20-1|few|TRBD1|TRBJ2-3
CSAAGTGRGPTDTQYF
TGCAGTGCTGCCGGGACAGGGAGGGGACCCACAGATACGCAGTATTTT
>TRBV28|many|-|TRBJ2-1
CASSLQTGVKQFF
TGTGCCAGCAGCCTCCAAACAGGTGTAAAGCAGTTCTTC
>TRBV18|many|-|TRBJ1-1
CASSYREGTEAFF
TGTGCCAGCAGTTACAGGGAGGGCACTGAAGCTTTCTTT
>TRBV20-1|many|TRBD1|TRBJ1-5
CSAWTGRTVGQPQHF
TGCAGTGCGTGGACAGGGAGAACGGTTGGGCAGCCCCAGCATTTT
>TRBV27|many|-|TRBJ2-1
CASSSLSVGGLTYNEQFF
TGTGCCAGCAGTTCCCTCTCGGTCGGGGGCTTAACCTACAATGAGCAGTTCTTC
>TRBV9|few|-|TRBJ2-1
CASSPNPSEQFF
TGTGCCAGCAGCCCAAACCCCAGTGAGCAGTTCTTC
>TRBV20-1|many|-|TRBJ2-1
CSASFEGQGNNEQFF
TGCAGTGCTAGCTTTGAAGGTCAGGGTAACAATGAGCAGTTCTTC
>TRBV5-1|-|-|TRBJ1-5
CASSLMTNQPQHF
TGCGCCAGCAGCTTGATGACGAATCAGCCCCAGCATTTT
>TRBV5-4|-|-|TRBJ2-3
CASSLVQGRADTQYF
TGTGCCAGCAGCTTGGTCCAGGGAAGGGCAGATACGCAGTATTTT
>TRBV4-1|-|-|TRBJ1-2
CASSQAGGPQGYTF
TGCGCCAGCAGCCAAGCTGGGGGACCTCAGGGCTACACCTTC
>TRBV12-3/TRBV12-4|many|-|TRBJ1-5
CASSQTQGSNQPQHF
TGTGCCAGCAGTCAAACTCAGGGGAGTAATCAGCCCCAGCATTTT
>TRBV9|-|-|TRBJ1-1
CASSVNPAANTEAFF
TGTGCCAGCAGCGTAAATCCGGCAGCGAACACTGAAGCTTTCTTT
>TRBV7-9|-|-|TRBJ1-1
CASRLVSNTEAFF
TGTGCCAGCAGGTTGGTTTCGAACACTGAAGCTTTCTTT
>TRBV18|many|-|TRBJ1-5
CASSPYRNNQPQHF
TGTGCCAGCTCACCTTACAGGAATAATCAGCCCCAGCATTTT
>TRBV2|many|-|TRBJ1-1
CASSGGGRGTEAFF
TGTGCCAGCAGTGGAGGAGGCAGGGGCACTGAAGCTTTCTTT
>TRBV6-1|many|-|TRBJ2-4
CASSATPGVLAKNIQYF
TGTGCCAGCAGTGCGACCCCAGGGGTATTAGCCAAAAACATTCAGTACTTC
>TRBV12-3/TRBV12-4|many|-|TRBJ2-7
CASSLAGYGEQYF
TGTGCCAGCAGTTTAGCCGGGTATGGCGAGCAGTACTTC
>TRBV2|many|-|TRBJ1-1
CASKGVGAEAFF
TGTGCCAGCAAAGGGGTGGGCGCTGAAGCTTTCTTT
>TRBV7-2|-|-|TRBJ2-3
CASSLGLVGASDTQYF
TGTGCCAGCAGCTTAGGTCTAGTGGGAGCTTCAGATACGCAGTATTTT
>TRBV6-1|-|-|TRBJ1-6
CASRTSYSPLHF
TGTGCCAGCAGAACTTCATATTCACCCCTCCACTTT
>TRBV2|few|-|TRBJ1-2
CASRPRGVDGYTF
TGTGCCAGCAGGCCCAGGGGTGTTGATGGCTACACCTTC
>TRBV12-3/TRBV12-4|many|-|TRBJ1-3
CASSLTEAGNTIYF
TGTGCCAGCAGTTTAACGGAGGCTGGAAACACCATATATTTT
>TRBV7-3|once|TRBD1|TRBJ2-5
CASSSTGGFGAQYF
TGTGCCAGCAGCTCCACAGGGGGCTTTGGTGCCCAGTACTTC
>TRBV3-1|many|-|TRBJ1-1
CASSQASEAFF
TGTGCCAGCAGCCAAGCCAGTGAAGCTTTCTTT
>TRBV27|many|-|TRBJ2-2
CASSFDRGGDTGELFF
TGTGCCAGCAGTTTCGATCGCGGGGGCGACACCGGGGAGCTGTTTTTT
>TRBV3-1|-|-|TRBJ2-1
CASSQGPTPNEQFF
TGTGCCAGCAGCCAAGGCCCCACCCCCAATGAGCAGTTCTTC
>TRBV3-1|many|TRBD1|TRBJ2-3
CASSLEGNRDRGRDTQYF
TGTGCCAGCAGCCTCGAAGGGAACCGGGACAGGGGGAGAGATACGCAGTATTTT
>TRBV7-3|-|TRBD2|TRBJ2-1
CASRTSGGGNEQFF
TGTGCCAGCAGAACTAGCGGGGGGGGGAATGAGCAGTTCTTC
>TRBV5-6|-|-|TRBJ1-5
CASSFSGDLNQPQHF
TGTGCCAGCAGCTTCTCTGGGGACCTCAATCAGCCCCAGCATTTT
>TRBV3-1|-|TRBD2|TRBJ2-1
CASSHIERGGRRNEQFF
TGTGCCAGCAGCCATATTGAGCGGGGCGGGCGTCGAAATGAGCAGTTCTTC
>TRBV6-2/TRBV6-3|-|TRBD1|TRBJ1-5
CASEDLGQGSNQPQHF
TGTGCCAGCGAGGATCTCGGACAGGGAAGCAATCAGCCCCAGCATTTT
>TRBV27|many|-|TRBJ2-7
CASSRAGAYEQYF
TGTGCCAGCAGTCGGGCTGGTGCCTACGAGCAGTACTTC
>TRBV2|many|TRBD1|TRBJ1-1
CASSAQGLPSTEAFF
TGTGCCAGCAGTGCACAGGGGCTCCCGAGCACTGAAGCTTTCTTT
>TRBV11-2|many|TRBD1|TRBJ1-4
CASSQGQAEKLFF
TGTGCCAGCAGCCAGGGACAGGCTGAAAAACTGTTTTTT
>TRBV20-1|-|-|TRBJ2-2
CSASRGGGPAGELFF
TGCAGTGCTAGTAGAGGGGGGGGACCCGCCGGGGAGCTGTTTTTT
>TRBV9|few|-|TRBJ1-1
CASSVAGSMNTEAFF
TGTGCCAGCAGCGTAGCGGGGTCCATGAACACTGAAGCTTTCTTT
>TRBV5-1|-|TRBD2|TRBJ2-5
CASGPSGVGETQYF
TGCGCCAGTGGACCTAGCGGGGTAGGAGAGACCCAGTACTTC
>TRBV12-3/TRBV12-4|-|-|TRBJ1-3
CASSYDDGNTIYF
TGTGCCAGCAGCTATGACGATGGAAACACCATATATTTT
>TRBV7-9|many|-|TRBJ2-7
CASSSNGGGSSYEQYF
TGTGCCAGCAGCTCCAACGGTGGGGGGAGCTCCTACGAGCAGTACTTC
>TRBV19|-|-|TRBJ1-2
CAIQGNYGYTF
TGTGCGATACAAGGGAACTATGGCTACACCTTC
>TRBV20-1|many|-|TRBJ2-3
CSARLASDTQYF
TGCAGTGCTAGATTAGCTTCAGATACGCAGTATTTT
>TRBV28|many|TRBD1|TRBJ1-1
CASSLPTGQAMTEAFF
TGTGCCAGCAGTTTACCCACTGGACAGGCAATGACTGAAGCTTTCTTT
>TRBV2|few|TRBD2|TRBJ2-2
CASSGGGAVTGELFF
TGTGCCAGCAGTGGCGGGGGGGCAGTAACCGGGGAGCTGTTTTTT
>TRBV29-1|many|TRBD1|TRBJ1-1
CSVGQGIEAFF
TGCAGCGTCGGACAGGGGATTGAAGCTTTCTTT
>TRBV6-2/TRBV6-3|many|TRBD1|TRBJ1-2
CASRITGTGLDGYTF
TGTGCCAGCAGAATCACCGGGACAGGACTCGATGGCTACACCTTC
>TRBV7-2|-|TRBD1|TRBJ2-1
CASSSRDRNYNEQFF
TGTGCCAGCAGCTCTAGGGACAGAAACTACAATGAGCAGTTCTTC
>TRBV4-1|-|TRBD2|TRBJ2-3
CASSQGRGENTDTQYF
TGCGCCAGCAGCCAAGGGCGGGGGGAGAACACAGATACGCAGTATTTT
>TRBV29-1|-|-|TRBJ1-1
CSVGALTGSNTEAFF
TGCAGCGTTGGGGCTCTCACAGGGTCGAACACTGAAGCTTTCTTT
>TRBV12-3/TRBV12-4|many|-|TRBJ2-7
CASSPRTPYEQYF
TGTGCCAGCAGTCCCCGGACACCTTACGAGCAGTACTTC
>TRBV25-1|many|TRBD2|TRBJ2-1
CASSAKLVGASGGADEQFF
TGTGCCAGCAGTGCGAAGCTGGTGGGGGCTAGCGGGGGGGCGGATGAGCAGTTCTTC